The present TCR beta chain was sequenced within a study of T cell clusters in autoimmune cytopenias. Findings of the study overall: Physiological T cell clusters of healthy donors were apparently absent in primary autoimmune cytopenia patients. No cluster-lack signature appeared between secondary cytopenia and chronic lymphocytic leukemia patients, apparently due to lymphoma masking.

TRB was amplified from around 250 ng of peripheral blood genomic DNA per sample. The germline V gene has CDR1 MNHNY and CDR2 SVGAGI (reference sequence). The CDR3 spans 17 residues. One tube held mixed TRB-A and TRB-B primer pools for touch-down PCR. TCRdb reprocessed the multiplex PCR reads and keeps a single row for each CDR3 protein, giving no DNA. This sample contains approximately 3,000 distinct CDR3 sequences. This clonotype counts as medium-sized by frequency. Its antigen is not identified. This receptor was obtained from a human donor with an autoimmune cytopenia or autoimmune hepatitis (not recorded which). The sample comprised peripheral blood. The chain employs TRBV6-6 and TRBJ2-1; the TRBD1 assignment by TCRdb is unverifiable without DNA. The CDR3 loop is CASSYGGTANYYNEQFF.